This T cell receptor beta chain was recorded in a study of T cells in narcolepsy. Measured with immunoSEQ multiplex PCR; TCRdb has only the in-frame clones, and not every one. Of tens of thousands of clones in the sample, around four fifths were seen once. The CDR3 has 13 amino acids. Germline CDR1 and CDR2: SGHDT and YYEEEE. Trimming removed 4 bases from V and 1 base from J, with 8 bases in between. The sample holds one count of this clone. The rearrangement links TRBV5-6 to TRBJ2-5, with D perhaps matching TRBD2 (6 bases). This clonotype was sampled from a human donor with narcolepsy. Sequencing was done on a sample of CD45RA- memory CD4+ T cells from PBMCs. The chain's CDR3 is CASSASAQETQYF. CDR3 bases: TGTGCCAGCAGCGCTAGCGCCCAAGAGACCCAGTACTTC.